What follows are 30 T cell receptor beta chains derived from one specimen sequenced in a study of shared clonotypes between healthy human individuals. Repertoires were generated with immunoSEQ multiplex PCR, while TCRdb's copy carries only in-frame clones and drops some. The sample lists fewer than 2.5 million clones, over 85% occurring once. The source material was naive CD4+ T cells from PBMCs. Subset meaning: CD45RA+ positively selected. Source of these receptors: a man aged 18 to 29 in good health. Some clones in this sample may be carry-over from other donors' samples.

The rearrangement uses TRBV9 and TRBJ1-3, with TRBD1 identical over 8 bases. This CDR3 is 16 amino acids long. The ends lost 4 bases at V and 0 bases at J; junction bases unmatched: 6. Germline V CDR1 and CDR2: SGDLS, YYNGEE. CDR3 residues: CASSQRQGASGNTIYF. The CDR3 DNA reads TGTGCCAGCAGCCAGAGGCAGGGGGCCTCTGGAAACACCATATATTTT.

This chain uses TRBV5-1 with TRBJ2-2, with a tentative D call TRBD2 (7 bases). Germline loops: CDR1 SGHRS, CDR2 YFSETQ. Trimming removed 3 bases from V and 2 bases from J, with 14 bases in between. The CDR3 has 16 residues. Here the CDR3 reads CASSSPRGANTGELFF. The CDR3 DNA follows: TGCGCCAGCAGCTCCCCCCGGGGGGCTAACACCGGGGAGCTGTTTTTT.

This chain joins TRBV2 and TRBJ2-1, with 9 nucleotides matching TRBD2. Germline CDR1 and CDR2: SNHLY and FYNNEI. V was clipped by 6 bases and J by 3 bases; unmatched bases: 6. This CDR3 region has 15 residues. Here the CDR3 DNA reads TGTGCCAGCAGGAAAGCGGGAGGAGACTACAATGAGCAGTTCTTC. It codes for CASRKAGGDYNEQFF. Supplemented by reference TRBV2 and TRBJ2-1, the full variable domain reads EPEVTQTPSHQVTQMGQEVILRCVPISNHLYFYWYRQILGQKVEFLVSFYNNEISEKSEIFDDQFSVERPDGSNFTLKIRSTKLEDSAMYFCASRKAGGDYNEQFFGPGTRLTVL.

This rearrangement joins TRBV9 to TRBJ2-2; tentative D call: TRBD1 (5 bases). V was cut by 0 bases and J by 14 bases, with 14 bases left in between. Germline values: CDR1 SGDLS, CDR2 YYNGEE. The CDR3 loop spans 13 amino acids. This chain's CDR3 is CASSVAQERILFF. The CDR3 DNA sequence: TGTGCCAGCAGCGTAGCACAGGAAAGAATACTGTTTTTT. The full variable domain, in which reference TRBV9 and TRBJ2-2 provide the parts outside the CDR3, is DSGVTQTPKHLITATGQRVTLRCSPRSGDLSVYWYQQSLDQGLQFLIQYYNGEERAKGNILERFSAQQFPDLHSELNLSSLELGDSALYFCASSVAQERILFFGEGSRLTVL.

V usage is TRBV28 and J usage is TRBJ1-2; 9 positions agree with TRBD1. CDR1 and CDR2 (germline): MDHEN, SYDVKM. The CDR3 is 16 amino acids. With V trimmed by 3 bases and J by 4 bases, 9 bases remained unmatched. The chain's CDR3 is CASSLQGTGTFYGYTF. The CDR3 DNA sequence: TGTGCCAGCAGTTTGCAAGGGACAGGGACCTTCTATGGCTACACCTTC.

The CDR3 nucleotides read TGTGCCAGCAACACGAACCCGGCCTCTAGCACAGATACGCAGTATTTT. Its protein is CASNTNPASSTDTQYF. The chain joins TRBV5-5 to TRBJ2-3; D gene unclear. V lost 6 bases, J lost 0 bases, and 17 bases lay in between. CDR1 is SGHKS and CDR2 is YYEKEE in the germline V gene (reference sequence). The CDR3 sequence is 16 residues long.

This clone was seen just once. CDR3 in DNA: TGTGCCAGCTCACCGTCCGGGAGCACCGGGGAGCTGTTTTTT. This sequence encodes CASSPSGSTGELFF. The genes are TRBV18 and TRBJ2-2; a possible D gene is TRBD2 (6 bases). The CDR3 is 14 amino acids. V was clipped by 3 bases and J by 4 bases, with 9 bases between them. CDR1 and CDR2 from the germline V gene are KGHSH and LQKENI.

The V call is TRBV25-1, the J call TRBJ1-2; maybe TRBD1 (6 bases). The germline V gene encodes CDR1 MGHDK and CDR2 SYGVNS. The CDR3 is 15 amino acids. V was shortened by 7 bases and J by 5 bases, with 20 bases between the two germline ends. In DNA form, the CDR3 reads TGTGCCAGCACCAGAATCAGGGCAAGGGGGTATGGCTACACCTTC. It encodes CASTRIRARGYGYTF.

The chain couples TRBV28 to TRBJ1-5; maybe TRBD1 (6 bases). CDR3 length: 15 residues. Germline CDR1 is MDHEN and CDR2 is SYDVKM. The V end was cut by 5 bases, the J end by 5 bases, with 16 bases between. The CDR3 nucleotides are TGTGCCAGCAGTCCATCGGGACATTCCTATCAGCCCCAGCATTTT. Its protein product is CASSPSGHSYQPQHF.

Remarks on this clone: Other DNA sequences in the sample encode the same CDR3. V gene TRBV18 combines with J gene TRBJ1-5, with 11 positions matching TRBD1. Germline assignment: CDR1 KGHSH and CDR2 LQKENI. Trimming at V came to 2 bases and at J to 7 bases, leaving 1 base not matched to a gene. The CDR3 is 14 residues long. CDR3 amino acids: CASSPGQGAQPQHF. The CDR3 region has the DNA TGTGCCAGCTCACCAGGACAGGGGGCGCAGCCCCAGCATTTT. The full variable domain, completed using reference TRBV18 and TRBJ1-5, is NAGVMQNPRHLVRRRGQEARLRCSPMKGHSHVYWYRQLPEEGLKFMVYLQKENIIDESGMPKERFSAEFPKEGPSILRIQQVVRGDSAAYFCASSPGQGAQPQHFGDGTRLSIL.

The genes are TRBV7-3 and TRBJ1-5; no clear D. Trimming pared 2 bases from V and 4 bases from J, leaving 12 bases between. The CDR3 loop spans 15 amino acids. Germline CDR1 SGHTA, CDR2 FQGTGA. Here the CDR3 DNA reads TGTGCCAGCAGCTTACTCTCCGGAGGAAATCAGCCCCAGCATTTT. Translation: CASSLLSGGNQPQHF.

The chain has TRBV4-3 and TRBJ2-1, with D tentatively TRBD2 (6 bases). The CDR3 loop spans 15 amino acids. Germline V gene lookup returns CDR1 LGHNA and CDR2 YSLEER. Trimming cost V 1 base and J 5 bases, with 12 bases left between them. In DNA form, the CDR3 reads TGCGCCAGCAGCCAAGTCTCGCGGGGTGACAATGAGCAGTTCTTC. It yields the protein CASSQVSRGDNEQFF.

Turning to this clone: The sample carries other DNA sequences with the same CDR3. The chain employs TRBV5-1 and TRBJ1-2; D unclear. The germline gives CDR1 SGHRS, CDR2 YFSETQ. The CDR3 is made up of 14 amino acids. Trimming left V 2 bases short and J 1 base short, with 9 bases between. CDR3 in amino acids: CASSFEGSNYGYTF. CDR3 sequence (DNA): TGCGCCAGCAGCTTTGAGGGCAGTAACTATGGCTACACCTTC.

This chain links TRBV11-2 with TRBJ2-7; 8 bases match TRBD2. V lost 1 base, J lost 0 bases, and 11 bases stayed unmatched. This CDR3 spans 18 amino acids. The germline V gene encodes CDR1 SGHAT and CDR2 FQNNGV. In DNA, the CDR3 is TGTGCCAGCAGCTTAGGGCAGAGTCTAGCGGGCATCTCCTACGAGCAGTACTTC. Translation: CASSLGQSLAGISYEQYF.

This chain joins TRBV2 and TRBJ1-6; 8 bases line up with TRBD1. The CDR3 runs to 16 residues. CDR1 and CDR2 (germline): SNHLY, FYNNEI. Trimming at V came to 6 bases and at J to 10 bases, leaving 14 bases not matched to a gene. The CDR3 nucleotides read TGTGCCAGCAGCGAGAGGACAGGGTTTGGGGGATCACCCCTCCACTTT. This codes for CASSERTGFGGSPLHF.

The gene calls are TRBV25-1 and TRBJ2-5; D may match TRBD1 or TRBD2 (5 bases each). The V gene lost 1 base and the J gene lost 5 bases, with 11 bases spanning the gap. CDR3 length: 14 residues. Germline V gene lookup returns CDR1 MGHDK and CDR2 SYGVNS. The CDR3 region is CASSELGPRETQYF. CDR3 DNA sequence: TGTGCCAGCAGTGAATTGGGACCACGGGAGACCCAGTACTTC.

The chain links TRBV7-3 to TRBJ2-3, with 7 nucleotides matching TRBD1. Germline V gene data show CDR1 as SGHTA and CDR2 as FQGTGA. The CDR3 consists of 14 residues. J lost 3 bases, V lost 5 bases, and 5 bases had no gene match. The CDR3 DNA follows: TGTGCCAGCAGCCGACGACAGGGTACAGATACGCAGTATTTT. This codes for CASSRRQGTDTQYF.

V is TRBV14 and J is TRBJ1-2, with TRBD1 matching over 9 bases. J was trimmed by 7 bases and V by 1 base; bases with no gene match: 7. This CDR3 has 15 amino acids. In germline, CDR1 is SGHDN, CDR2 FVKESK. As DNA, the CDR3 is TGTGCCAGCAGCCAAGGGCGGACAGGGGACTTTGGCTACACCTTC. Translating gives CASSQGRTGDFGYTF.

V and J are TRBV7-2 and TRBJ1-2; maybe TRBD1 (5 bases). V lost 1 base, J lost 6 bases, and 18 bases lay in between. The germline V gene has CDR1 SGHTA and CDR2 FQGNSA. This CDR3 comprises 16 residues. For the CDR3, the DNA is TGTGCCAGCAGCTTAGAAGGGTCAGGGAACCGAAATGGCTACACCTTC. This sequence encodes CASSLEGSGNRNGYTF.

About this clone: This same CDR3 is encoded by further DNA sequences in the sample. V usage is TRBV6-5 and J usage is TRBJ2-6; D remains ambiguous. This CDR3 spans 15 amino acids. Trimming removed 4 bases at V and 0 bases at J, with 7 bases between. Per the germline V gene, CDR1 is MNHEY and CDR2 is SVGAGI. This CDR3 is CASSLGSSGANVLTF. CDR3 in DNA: TGTGCCAGCAGTTTAGGCTCCTCTGGGGCCAACGTCCTGACTTTC.

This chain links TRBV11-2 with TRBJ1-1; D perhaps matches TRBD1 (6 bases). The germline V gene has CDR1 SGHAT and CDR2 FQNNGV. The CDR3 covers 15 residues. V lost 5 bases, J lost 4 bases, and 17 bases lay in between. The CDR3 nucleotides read TGTGCCAGCAGCCCCCGGGGGGGGGCGCGCACTGAAGCTTTCTTT. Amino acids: CASSPRGGARTEAFF. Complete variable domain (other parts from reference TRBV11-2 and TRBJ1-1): EAGVAQSPRYKIIEKRQSVAFWCNPISGHATLYWYQQILGQGPKLLIQFQNNGVVDDSQLPKDRFSAERLKGVDSTLKIQPAKLEDSAVYLCASSPRGGARTEAFFGQGTRLTVV.

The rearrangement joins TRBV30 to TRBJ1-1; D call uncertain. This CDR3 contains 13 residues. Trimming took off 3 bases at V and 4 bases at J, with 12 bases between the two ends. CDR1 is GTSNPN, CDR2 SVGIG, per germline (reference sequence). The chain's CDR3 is CAWRVPGGTEAFF. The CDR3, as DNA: TGTGCCTGGAGAGTACCGGGCGGCACTGAAGCTTTCTTT.

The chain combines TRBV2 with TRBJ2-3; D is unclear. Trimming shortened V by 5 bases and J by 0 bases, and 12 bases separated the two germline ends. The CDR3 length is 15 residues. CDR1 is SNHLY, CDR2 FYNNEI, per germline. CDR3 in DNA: TGTGCCAGCAGTCCGGACCCAACTAGCACAGATACGCAGTATTTT. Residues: CASSPDPTSTDTQYF.

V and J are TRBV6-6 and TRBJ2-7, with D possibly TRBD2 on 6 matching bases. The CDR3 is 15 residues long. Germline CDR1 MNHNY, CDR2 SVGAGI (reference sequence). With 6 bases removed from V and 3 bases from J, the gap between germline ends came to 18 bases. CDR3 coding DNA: TGTGCCAGCAGAACCACCCGTGCGGGGCTCTACGAGCAGTACTTC. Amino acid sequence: CASRTTRAGLYEQYF.

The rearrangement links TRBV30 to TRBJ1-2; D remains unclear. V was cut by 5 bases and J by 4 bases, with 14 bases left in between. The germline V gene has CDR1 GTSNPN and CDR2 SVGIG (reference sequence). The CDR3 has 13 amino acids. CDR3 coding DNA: TGTGCCTGGGTTGAAAGAAACCTCTATGGCTACACCTTC. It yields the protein CAWVERNLYGYTF.

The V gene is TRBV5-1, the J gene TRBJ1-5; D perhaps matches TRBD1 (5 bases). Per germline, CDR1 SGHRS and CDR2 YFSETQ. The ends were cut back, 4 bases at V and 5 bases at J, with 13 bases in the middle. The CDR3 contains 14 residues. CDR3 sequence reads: CASSKGQGDQPQHF. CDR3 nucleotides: TGCGCCAGCAGCAAGGGCCAGGGCGATCAGCCCCAGCATTTT. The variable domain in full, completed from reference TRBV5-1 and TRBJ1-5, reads KAGVTQTPRYLIKTRGQQVTLSCSPISGHRSVSWYQQTPGQGLQFLFEYFSETQRNKGNFPGRFSGRQFSNSRSEMNVSTLELGDSALYLCASSKGQGDQPQHFGDGTRLSIL.

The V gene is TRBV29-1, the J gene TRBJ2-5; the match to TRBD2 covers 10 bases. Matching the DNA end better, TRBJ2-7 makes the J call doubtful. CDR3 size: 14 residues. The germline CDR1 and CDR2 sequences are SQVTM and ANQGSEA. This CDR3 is CSVEVGLADYEQYF. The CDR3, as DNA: TGCAGCGTTGAAGTTGGACTAGCGGACTACGAGCAGTACTTC.

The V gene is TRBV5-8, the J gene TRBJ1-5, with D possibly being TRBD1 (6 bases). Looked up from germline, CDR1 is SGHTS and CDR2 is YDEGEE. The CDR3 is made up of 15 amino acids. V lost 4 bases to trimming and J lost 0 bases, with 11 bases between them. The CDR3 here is CASSQQGYSNQPQHF. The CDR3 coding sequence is TGTGCCAGCAGCCAACAGGGTTATAGCAATCAGCCCCAGCATTTT.

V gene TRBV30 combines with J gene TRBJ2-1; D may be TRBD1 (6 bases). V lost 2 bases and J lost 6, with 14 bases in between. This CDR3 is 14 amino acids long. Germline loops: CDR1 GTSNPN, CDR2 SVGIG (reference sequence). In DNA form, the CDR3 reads TGTGCCTGGAGTATAGGGGGAATAGTCAATGAGCAGTTCTTC. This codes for CAWSIGGIVNEQFF.

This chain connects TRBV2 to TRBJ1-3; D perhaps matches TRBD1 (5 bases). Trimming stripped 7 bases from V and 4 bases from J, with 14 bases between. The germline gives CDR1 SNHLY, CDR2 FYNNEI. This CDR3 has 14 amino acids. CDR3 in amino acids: CASTVQRGGNTIYF. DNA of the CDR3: TGTGCCAGCACCGTTCAGAGGGGCGGAAACACCATATATTTT.